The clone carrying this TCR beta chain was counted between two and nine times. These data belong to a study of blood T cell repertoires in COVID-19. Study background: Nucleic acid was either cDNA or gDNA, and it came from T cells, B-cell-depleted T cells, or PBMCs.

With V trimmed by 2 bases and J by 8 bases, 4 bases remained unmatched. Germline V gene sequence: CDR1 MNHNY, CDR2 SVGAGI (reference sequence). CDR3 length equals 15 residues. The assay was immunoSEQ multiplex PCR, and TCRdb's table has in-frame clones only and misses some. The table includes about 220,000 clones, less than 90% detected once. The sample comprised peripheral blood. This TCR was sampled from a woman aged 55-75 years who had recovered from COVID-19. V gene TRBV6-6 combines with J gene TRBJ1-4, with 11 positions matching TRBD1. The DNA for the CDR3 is TGTGCCAGCAGTTACCTGGGACAGGGGGGAGAAAAACTGTTTTTT. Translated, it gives CASSYLGQGGEKLFF.